This T cell receptor beta chain is from a study of technical replicates of blood from a few donors. The assay was immunoSEQ multiplex PCR, and TCRdb's table has in-frame clones only and misses some. The sample carries 95,000 or so clones, about 95% recorded once. The CDR3 consists of 16 residues. The V gene end was trimmed by 0 bases and the J gene end by 4 bases; junction bases not matched to a gene: 7. Germline CDR1 SGHDT, CDR2 YYEEEE. The sequenced sample was T cells isolated from PBMCs. J is TRBJ2-7 and V is TRBV5-6; 10 nucleotides line up with TRBD2. The clonotype comes from a human donor in good health. The DNA for the CDR3 is TGTGCCAGCAGCTTGGGTCCGGGACTAGCGTTTTACGAGCAGTACTTC. It codes for CASSLGPGLAFYEQYF.